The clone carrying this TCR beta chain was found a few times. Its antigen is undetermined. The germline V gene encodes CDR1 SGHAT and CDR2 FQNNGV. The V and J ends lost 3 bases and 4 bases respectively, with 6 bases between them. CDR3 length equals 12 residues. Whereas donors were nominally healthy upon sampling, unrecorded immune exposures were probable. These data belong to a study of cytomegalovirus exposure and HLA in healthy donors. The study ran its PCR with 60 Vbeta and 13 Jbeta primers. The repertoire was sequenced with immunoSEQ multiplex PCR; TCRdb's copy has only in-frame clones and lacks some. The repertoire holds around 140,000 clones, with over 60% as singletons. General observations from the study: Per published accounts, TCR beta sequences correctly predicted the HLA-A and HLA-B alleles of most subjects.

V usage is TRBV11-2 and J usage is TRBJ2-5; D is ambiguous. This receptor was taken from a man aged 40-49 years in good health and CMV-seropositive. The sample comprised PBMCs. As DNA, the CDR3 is TGTGCCAGCAGCTTTACAGTAGAGACCCAGTACTTC. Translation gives CASSFTVETQYF.